This T cell receptor beta chain was obtained from a study of breast tumors, draining lymph nodes, adjacent tissues. Regarding the study as a whole: Data fit most tumor T cells coming from lymph node, expanding in tumor. Compared with lymph nodes, tumors were less diverse; compared with nontumor tissue, more. Luminal-like breast cancer showed significantly higher tumor–nontumor repertoire similarity than basal-like.

Germline assignment: CDR1 LNHNV and CDR2 YYDKDF (reference sequence). The CDR3 loop spans 14 amino acids. V was clipped by 5 bases and J by 10 bases, with 15 bases between them. Samples came from axillary lymph nodes draining the breast cancer. Each CDR3 protein is one row after TCRdb ran MiXCR on the multiplex PCR reads. This table has nearly 200,000 distinct CDR3 sequences, 31% appearing once. This clonotype is a singleton in its sample. What it binds is unknown. This clonotype was sampled from a female donor with breast cancer. Some clones in this sample may be carry-over from other donors' samples. Material for sequencing was axillary lymph node tissue. The chain uses TRBV15 and TRBJ1-6; D is unresolved. CDR3 DNA sequence: TGTGCCACCAGCGGAGTTCATTCGGGCTCACCCCTCCACTTT. Amino acids: CATSGVHSGSPLHF.